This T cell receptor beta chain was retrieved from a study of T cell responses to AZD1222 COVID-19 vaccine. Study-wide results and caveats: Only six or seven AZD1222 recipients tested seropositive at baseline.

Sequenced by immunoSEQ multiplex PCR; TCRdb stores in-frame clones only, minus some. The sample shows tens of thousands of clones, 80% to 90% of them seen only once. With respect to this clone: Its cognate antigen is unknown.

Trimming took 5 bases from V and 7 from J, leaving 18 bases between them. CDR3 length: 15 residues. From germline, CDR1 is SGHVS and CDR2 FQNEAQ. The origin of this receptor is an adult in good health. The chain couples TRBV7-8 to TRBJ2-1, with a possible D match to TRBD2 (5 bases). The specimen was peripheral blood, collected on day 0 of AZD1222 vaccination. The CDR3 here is CASSRITSWVNEQFF. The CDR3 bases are TGTGCCAGCAGCCGGATCACTAGTTGGGTAAATGAGCAGTTCTTC.